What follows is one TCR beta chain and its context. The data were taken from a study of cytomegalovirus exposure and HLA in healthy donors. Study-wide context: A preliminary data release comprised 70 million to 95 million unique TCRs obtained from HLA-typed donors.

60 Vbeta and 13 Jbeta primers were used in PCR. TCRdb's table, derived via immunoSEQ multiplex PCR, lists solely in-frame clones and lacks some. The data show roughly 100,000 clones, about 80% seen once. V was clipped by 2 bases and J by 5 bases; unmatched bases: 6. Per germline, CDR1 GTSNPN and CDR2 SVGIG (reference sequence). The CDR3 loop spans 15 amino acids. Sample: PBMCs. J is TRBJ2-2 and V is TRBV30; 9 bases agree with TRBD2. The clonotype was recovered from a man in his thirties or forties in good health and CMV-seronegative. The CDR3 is CAWSTGLAGTGELFF. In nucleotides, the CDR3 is TGTGCCTGGAGTACGGGACTAGCTGGAACCGGGGAGCTGTTTTTT.